A selection of T cell receptor beta chains follows, all from one sample in a study of T cell responses to AZD1222 COVID-19 vaccine. Method: immunoSEQ multiplex PCR; TCRdb's copy keeps in-frame clones and lacks some. The sample yields 200,000 to 250,000 clones, around 93% seen once. Here the sequenced sample was peripheral blood, taken on day 0 of MenACWY control vaccination. The receptor source for this set is an adult in good health. CDR3s include the opening cysteine and the closing phenylalanine or tryptophan. The order of the fields is V gene, J gene, D gene, clone size, CDR3 protein, CDR3 DNA. A D gene is named only where the DNA matches it firmly. The size entry is marked missing in some rows and otherwise reads once, few, many or a size class.

TRBV2,TRBJ2-5,.,.,CARTDQETQYF,TGTGCCAGGACAGACCAAGAGACCCAGTACTTC
TRBV25-1,TRBJ2-6,.,.,CASSDRGPGANVLTF,TGTGCCAGCAGTGATAGGGGACCTGGGGCCAACGTCCTGACTTTC
TRBV5-1,TRBJ1-3,.,.,CASSLAGSTGNTIYF,TGCGCCAGCAGCTTAGCCGGCAGTACAGGAAACACCATATATTTT
TRBV5-6,TRBJ2-5,.,.,CASNTGRGETQYF,TGTGCCAGCAACACGGGGCGGGGAGAGACCCAGTACTTC
TRBV7-8,TRBJ2-2,TRBD2,.,CASSFRGAGAPGELFF,TGTGCCAGCAGCTTCCGCGGAGCGGGGGCGCCCGGGGAGCTGTTTTTT
TRBV2,TRBJ1-2,.,.,CASSAHPPGVNYGYTF,TGTGCCAGCAGTGCCCATCCCCCAGGGGTTAACTATGGCTACACCTTC
TRBV2,TRBJ1-4,TRBD1,.,CATTSRDRAAGKKLFF,TGTGCCACCACGTCCCGGGACAGGGCCGCCGGGAAAAAACTGTTTTTT
TRBV5-6,TRBJ1-1,TRBD1,.,CASSLGRGQNTEAFF,TGTGCCAGCAGCCTGGGAAGGGGGCAGAACACTGAAGCTTTCTTT
TRBV6-5,TRBJ2-1,.,.,CASSQGQFYEQFF,TGTGCCAGCAGCCAGGGGCAGTTTTATGAGCAGTTCTTC
TRBV6-6,TRBJ1-5,.,.,CASSSGGASNQPQHF,TGTGCCAGCAGCTCCGGGGGGGCGAGCAATCAGCCCCAGCATTTT
TRBV7-8,TRBJ2-2,TRBD2,.,CASSLNFGGRNTGELFF,TGTGCCAGCAGCTTAAATTTTGGCGGGAGGAACACCGGGGAGCTGTTTTTT
TRBV5-1,TRBJ2-2,.,.,CASSVGPSTGELFF,TGCGCCAGCAGCGTAGGCCCGTCCACCGGGGAGCTGTTTTTT
TRBV5-1,TRBJ2-5,.,.,CASSLFSGVTGETQYF,TGCGCCAGCAGTCTCTTCAGTGGGGTGACCGGAGAGACCCAGTACTTC
TRBV6-6,TRBJ1-4,.,.,CASSYPEGPTNEKLFF,TGTGCCAGCAGTTACCCCGAGGGGCCCACTAATGAAAAACTGTTTTTT
TRBV6-5,TRBJ1-1,TRBD1,.,CASSYSDRMNTEAFF,TGTGCCAGCAGTTACTCGGACAGGATGAACACTGAAGCTTTCTTT
TRBV4-1,TRBJ1-1,.,.,CASSQAPETEAFF,TGCGCCAGCAGCCAAGCACCGGAGACTGAAGCTTTCTTT
TRBV5-5,TRBJ2-2,TRBD2,.,CASSLAGGTGELFF,TGTGCCAGCAGCTTAGCGGGGGGGACCGGGGAGCTGTTTTTT
TRBV20-1,TRBJ1-2,.,.,CSATGEGYTF,TGCAGTGCTACAGGGGAGGGCTACACCTTC
TRBV20-1,TRBJ1-5,.,.,CSATDSNNQPQHF,TGCAGTGCTACTGACAGCAACAATCAGCCCCAGCATTTT
TRBV7-8,TRBJ1-1,.,.,CASSPKNWGSPSTTEAFF,TGTGCCAGCTCCCCAAAGAATTGGGGTAGTCCATCGACCACTGAAGCTTTCTTT
TRBV19,TRBJ1-2,.,.,CASSTHGGYTF,TGTGCCAGTAGTACCCACGGTGGCTACACCTTC
TRBV28,TRBJ1-2,.,.,CASTSLPPGTYGYTF,TGTGCCAGCACCTCACTCCCCCCGGGGACCTATGGCTACACCTTC
TRBV7-2,TRBJ2-2,.,.,CASSLRLVRTGELFF,TGTGCCAGCAGCTTAAGACTAGTTCGCACCGGGGAGCTGTTTTTT
TRBV7-9,TRBJ1-6,TRBD1,once,CASSLGTANSPLHF,TGTGCCAGCAGCCTCGGGACAGCTAATTCACCCCTCCACTTT
TRBV5-6,TRBJ1-2,.,.,CASSLGQADYGYTF,TGTGCCAGCAGCTTGGGACAGGCAGACTATGGCTACACCTTC
TRBV30,TRBJ1-5,.,.,CAWSADGYSNQPQHF,TGTGCCTGGAGCGCGGACGGCTATAGCAATCAGCCCCAGCATTTT
TRBV7-9,TRBJ1-2,.,.,CASSLRSGQASTNYGYTF,TGTGCCAGCAGCCTCCGTTCAGGGCAGGCATCGACTAACTATGGCTACACCTTC
TRBV19,TRBJ1-1,TRBD1,.,CASSIGGTGGTEAFF,TGTGCCAGTAGTATAGGCGGGACAGGGGGCACTGAAGCTTTCTTT
TRBV2,TRBJ2-2,.,few,CASSVRGSGELFF,TGTGCCAGCAGTGTACGGGGTTCCGGGGAGCTGTTTTTT
TRBV7-9,TRBJ2-3,TRBD2,.,CASSITSGGGADTQYF,TGTGCCAGCAGCATCACTAGCGGGGGGGGCGCAGATACGCAGTATTTT
TRBV4-3,TRBJ1-6,TRBD1,.,CASSQVAGQGSPVHF,TGCGCCAGCAGCCAAGTAGCCGGACAGGGGTCCCCCGTCCACTTT
TRBV5-5,TRBJ2-1,.,few,CASSLDSFYNEQFF,TGTGCCAGCAGCTTAGACTCCTTTTACAATGAGCAGTTCTTC
TRBV3-1/TRBV3-2,TRBJ2-1,TRBD2,.,CASSQVAGGPFVQFF,TGTGCCAGCAGCCAAGTAGCGGGGGGGCCTTTCGTGCAGTTCTTC
TRBV6-5,TRBJ1-3,TRBD1,.,CASSYLTGEGNTIYF,TGTGCCAGCAGTTACCTGACAGGGGAGGGAAACACCATATATTTT
TRBV5-6,TRBJ2-3,TRBD2,.,CASSRRLAEPTDTQYF,TGTGCCAGCAGCCGTCGACTAGCGGAGCCCACAGATACGCAGTATTTT
TRBV19,TRBJ1-1,.,.,CASSLRSGVAFF,TGTGCCAGTAGTCTCAGGTCCGGGGTGGCTTTCTTT
TRBV3-1/TRBV3-2,TRBJ1-2,.,.,CASSQVETAPPYGYTF,TGTGCCAGCAGCCAAGTCGAGACAGCACCACCCTATGGCTACACCTTC
TRBV6-5,TRBJ1-4,.,few,CASSWQGREKLFF,TGTGCCAGCAGTTGGCAGGGAAGGGAAAAACTGTTTTTT
TRBV19,TRBJ1-3,.,once,CASSIRDFSGNTIYF,TGTGCCAGTAGTATCCGGGACTTCTCTGGAAACACCATATATTTT
TRBV2,TRBJ1-2,TRBD1,.,CASRPGTADGGYTF,TGTGCCAGCAGACCCGGGACAGCCGACGGAGGCTACACCTTC
TRBV18,TRBJ1-2,.,few,CASSPTLGQGNYGYTF,TGTGCCAGCTCACCGACATTGGGCCAGGGTAACTATGGCTACACCTTC
TRBV30,TRBJ2-5,.,.,CAWSGAGIRAETQYF,TGTGCCTGGAGTGGGGCAGGGATAAGGGCGGAGACCCAGTACTTC